A single sample gave rise to the 12 T cell receptor beta chains below, sequenced in a study of human T cells and chemical hapten exposure. The time point is: pre-sensitization, week 0. The sample's treatment: therapeutic diphenylcyclopropenone sensitization with weekly scalp DPC. One entry per CDR3 protein results from TCRdb running MiXCR on the RACE reads. The table lists roughly 260,000 distinct CDR3 sequences, 7% to 10% of them singletons. This material consisted of whole blood, taken in connection with sensitization to the hapten diphenylcyclopropenone (DPC). These TCRs come from a middle-aged woman with alopecia areata. Some clones in this sample may be carry-over from other donors' samples.

This clonotype has a count of ten or more. J is TRBJ1-1 and V is TRBV30, with no clear D. Germline V gene data show CDR1 as GTSNPN and CDR2 as SVGIG (reference sequence). CDR3 size: 12 residues. V was cut by 3 bases and J by 4 bases, with 9 bases left in between. The CDR3 DNA reads TGTGCCTGGAGGTGGTGGGGCACTGAAGCTTTCTTT. It codes for CAWRWWGTEAFF.

This chain uses TRBV12-3 or TRBV12-4 with TRBJ2-3, with D possibly matching TRBD2 (6 bases). Trimming left V 3 bases short and J 3 bases short, with 10 bases between. The CDR3 is 14 residues long. CDR3 amino acids: CASSLPGETDTQYF. The CDR3 coding sequence is TGTGCCAGCAGTTTGCCGGGGGAGACAGATACGCAGTATTTT.

The chain has TRBV20-1 and TRBJ2-7; TRBD2 matches 8 bases. The CDR3 is 14 amino acids. Losses at the gene ends were 3 bases for V and 2 bases for J; bases not matched to a gene: 6. In germline, CDR1 is DFQATT, CDR2 SNEGSKA (reference sequence). The CDR3 protein is CSASPASGPYEQYF. The CDR3 DNA sequence: TGCAGTGCTAGCCCAGCTAGCGGGCCCTACGAGCAGTACTTC.

Ten or more counts support this clonotype. This chain connects TRBV10-3 to TRBJ1-1; D perhaps matches TRBD1 (5 bases). The CDR3 spans 15 residues. The V end lost 6 bases, the J end lost 1 base, and 15 bases lay between the germline ends. Germline V CDR1 and CDR2: ENHRY, SYGVKD. Here the CDR3 reads CAISNLPQGNTEAFF. For the CDR3, the DNA is TGTGCCATCAGCAACCTACCCCAGGGGAACACTGAAGCTTTCTTT.

V and J are TRBV29-1 and TRBJ1-5, with a possible D match to TRBD1 (5 bases). V shed 7 bases and J shed 7 bases, with 23 bases lying between them. The germline V gene encodes CDR1 SQVTM and CDR2 ANQGSEA. This CDR3 has 15 residues. The CDR3 sequence is CSAGEGQKELQPQHF. CDR3 sequence (DNA): TGCAGCGCTGGGGAGGGGCAAAAGGAATTACAGCCCCAGCATTTT.

V and J are TRBV6-1 and TRBJ2-7, with D unresolved. Germline-derived CDR1 and CDR2 are MNHNS and SASEGT. The CDR3 is 14 residues long. The V end was cut by 8 bases, the J end by 3 bases, with 17 bases between. CDR3 residues: CASGKAQGDYEQYF. CDR3 in DNA: TGTGCCAGCGGTAAGGCACAAGGAGACTACGAGCAGTACTTC.

The genes are TRBV9 and TRBJ2-3; 10 positions match TRBD2. J lost 7 bases, V lost 0 bases, and 8 bases had no gene match. Looked up from germline, CDR1 is SGDLS and CDR2 is YYNGEE. The CDR3 has 16 amino acids. The CDR3 loop is CASSVAPSGRTNTQYF. The CDR3 nucleotides are TGTGCCAGCAGCGTAGCTCCTAGCGGGAGAACTAATACGCAGTATTTT.

Ten or more counts support this clonotype. Germline and junction disagree at one end, which may indicate a read error. The V gene is TRBV28, the J gene TRBJ2-7; 8 bases fit TRBD1. CDR1 and CDR2 from the germline V gene are MDHEN and SYDVKM. The CDR3 has 14 residues. The CDR3 loop is CASSPGQATYEQYF. The CDR3 nucleotides read TGCGCCAGCAGCCCGGGACAGGCGACCTACGAGCAGTACTTC.

This clonotype showed up many times. This rearrangement joins TRBV29-1 to TRBJ1-1; D gene uncertain. The germline V gene encodes CDR1 SQVTM and CDR2 ANQGSEA. V lost 6 bases and J 2 bases, leaving 16 bases between the germline ends. The CDR3 sequence is 14 residues long. CDR3 nucleotides: TGCAGCGTCGGAGCGATTTTGTCAAACACTGAAGCTTTCTTT. Translating it yields CSVGAILSNTEAFF.

The chain employs TRBV20-1 and TRBJ2-7; D is possibly TRBD2 (6 bases). The CDR3 loop spans 13 amino acids. V lost 7 bases, J lost 0 bases, and 13 bases lay in between. Per the germline V gene, CDR1 is DFQATT and CDR2 is SNEGSKA (reference sequence). For the CDR3, the DNA is TGCAGTGTACGGTCGGGACTCTCCTACGAGCAGTACTTC. Its protein is CSVRSGLSYEQYF.

The table lists this clonotype with many counts. The V gene is TRBV2, the J gene TRBJ2-3, with 7 bases matching TRBD2. The CDR3 totals 15 residues. The trim removed 6 bases at V and 0 bases at J, leaving 6 bases unmatched. Per germline, CDR1 SNHLY and CDR2 FYNNEI. CDR3 nucleotides: TGTGCCAGCAGCGAAAGCGGGACTAGCACAGATACGCAGTATTTT. Translating it yields CASSESGTSTDTQYF.

The sample holds a few counts of this clonotype. The J gene is TRBJ2-3, the V gene TRBV6-1; D is uncertain. The CDR3 is 15 residues long. The V gene's germline CDR1 is MNHNS and CDR2 SASEGT. Trimming pared 4 bases from V and 2 bases from J, leaving 13 bases between. This chain's CDR3 is CASSADGHYTDTQYF. DNA of the CDR3: TGTGCCAGCAGTGCGGACGGGCATTACACAGATACGCAGTATTTT.